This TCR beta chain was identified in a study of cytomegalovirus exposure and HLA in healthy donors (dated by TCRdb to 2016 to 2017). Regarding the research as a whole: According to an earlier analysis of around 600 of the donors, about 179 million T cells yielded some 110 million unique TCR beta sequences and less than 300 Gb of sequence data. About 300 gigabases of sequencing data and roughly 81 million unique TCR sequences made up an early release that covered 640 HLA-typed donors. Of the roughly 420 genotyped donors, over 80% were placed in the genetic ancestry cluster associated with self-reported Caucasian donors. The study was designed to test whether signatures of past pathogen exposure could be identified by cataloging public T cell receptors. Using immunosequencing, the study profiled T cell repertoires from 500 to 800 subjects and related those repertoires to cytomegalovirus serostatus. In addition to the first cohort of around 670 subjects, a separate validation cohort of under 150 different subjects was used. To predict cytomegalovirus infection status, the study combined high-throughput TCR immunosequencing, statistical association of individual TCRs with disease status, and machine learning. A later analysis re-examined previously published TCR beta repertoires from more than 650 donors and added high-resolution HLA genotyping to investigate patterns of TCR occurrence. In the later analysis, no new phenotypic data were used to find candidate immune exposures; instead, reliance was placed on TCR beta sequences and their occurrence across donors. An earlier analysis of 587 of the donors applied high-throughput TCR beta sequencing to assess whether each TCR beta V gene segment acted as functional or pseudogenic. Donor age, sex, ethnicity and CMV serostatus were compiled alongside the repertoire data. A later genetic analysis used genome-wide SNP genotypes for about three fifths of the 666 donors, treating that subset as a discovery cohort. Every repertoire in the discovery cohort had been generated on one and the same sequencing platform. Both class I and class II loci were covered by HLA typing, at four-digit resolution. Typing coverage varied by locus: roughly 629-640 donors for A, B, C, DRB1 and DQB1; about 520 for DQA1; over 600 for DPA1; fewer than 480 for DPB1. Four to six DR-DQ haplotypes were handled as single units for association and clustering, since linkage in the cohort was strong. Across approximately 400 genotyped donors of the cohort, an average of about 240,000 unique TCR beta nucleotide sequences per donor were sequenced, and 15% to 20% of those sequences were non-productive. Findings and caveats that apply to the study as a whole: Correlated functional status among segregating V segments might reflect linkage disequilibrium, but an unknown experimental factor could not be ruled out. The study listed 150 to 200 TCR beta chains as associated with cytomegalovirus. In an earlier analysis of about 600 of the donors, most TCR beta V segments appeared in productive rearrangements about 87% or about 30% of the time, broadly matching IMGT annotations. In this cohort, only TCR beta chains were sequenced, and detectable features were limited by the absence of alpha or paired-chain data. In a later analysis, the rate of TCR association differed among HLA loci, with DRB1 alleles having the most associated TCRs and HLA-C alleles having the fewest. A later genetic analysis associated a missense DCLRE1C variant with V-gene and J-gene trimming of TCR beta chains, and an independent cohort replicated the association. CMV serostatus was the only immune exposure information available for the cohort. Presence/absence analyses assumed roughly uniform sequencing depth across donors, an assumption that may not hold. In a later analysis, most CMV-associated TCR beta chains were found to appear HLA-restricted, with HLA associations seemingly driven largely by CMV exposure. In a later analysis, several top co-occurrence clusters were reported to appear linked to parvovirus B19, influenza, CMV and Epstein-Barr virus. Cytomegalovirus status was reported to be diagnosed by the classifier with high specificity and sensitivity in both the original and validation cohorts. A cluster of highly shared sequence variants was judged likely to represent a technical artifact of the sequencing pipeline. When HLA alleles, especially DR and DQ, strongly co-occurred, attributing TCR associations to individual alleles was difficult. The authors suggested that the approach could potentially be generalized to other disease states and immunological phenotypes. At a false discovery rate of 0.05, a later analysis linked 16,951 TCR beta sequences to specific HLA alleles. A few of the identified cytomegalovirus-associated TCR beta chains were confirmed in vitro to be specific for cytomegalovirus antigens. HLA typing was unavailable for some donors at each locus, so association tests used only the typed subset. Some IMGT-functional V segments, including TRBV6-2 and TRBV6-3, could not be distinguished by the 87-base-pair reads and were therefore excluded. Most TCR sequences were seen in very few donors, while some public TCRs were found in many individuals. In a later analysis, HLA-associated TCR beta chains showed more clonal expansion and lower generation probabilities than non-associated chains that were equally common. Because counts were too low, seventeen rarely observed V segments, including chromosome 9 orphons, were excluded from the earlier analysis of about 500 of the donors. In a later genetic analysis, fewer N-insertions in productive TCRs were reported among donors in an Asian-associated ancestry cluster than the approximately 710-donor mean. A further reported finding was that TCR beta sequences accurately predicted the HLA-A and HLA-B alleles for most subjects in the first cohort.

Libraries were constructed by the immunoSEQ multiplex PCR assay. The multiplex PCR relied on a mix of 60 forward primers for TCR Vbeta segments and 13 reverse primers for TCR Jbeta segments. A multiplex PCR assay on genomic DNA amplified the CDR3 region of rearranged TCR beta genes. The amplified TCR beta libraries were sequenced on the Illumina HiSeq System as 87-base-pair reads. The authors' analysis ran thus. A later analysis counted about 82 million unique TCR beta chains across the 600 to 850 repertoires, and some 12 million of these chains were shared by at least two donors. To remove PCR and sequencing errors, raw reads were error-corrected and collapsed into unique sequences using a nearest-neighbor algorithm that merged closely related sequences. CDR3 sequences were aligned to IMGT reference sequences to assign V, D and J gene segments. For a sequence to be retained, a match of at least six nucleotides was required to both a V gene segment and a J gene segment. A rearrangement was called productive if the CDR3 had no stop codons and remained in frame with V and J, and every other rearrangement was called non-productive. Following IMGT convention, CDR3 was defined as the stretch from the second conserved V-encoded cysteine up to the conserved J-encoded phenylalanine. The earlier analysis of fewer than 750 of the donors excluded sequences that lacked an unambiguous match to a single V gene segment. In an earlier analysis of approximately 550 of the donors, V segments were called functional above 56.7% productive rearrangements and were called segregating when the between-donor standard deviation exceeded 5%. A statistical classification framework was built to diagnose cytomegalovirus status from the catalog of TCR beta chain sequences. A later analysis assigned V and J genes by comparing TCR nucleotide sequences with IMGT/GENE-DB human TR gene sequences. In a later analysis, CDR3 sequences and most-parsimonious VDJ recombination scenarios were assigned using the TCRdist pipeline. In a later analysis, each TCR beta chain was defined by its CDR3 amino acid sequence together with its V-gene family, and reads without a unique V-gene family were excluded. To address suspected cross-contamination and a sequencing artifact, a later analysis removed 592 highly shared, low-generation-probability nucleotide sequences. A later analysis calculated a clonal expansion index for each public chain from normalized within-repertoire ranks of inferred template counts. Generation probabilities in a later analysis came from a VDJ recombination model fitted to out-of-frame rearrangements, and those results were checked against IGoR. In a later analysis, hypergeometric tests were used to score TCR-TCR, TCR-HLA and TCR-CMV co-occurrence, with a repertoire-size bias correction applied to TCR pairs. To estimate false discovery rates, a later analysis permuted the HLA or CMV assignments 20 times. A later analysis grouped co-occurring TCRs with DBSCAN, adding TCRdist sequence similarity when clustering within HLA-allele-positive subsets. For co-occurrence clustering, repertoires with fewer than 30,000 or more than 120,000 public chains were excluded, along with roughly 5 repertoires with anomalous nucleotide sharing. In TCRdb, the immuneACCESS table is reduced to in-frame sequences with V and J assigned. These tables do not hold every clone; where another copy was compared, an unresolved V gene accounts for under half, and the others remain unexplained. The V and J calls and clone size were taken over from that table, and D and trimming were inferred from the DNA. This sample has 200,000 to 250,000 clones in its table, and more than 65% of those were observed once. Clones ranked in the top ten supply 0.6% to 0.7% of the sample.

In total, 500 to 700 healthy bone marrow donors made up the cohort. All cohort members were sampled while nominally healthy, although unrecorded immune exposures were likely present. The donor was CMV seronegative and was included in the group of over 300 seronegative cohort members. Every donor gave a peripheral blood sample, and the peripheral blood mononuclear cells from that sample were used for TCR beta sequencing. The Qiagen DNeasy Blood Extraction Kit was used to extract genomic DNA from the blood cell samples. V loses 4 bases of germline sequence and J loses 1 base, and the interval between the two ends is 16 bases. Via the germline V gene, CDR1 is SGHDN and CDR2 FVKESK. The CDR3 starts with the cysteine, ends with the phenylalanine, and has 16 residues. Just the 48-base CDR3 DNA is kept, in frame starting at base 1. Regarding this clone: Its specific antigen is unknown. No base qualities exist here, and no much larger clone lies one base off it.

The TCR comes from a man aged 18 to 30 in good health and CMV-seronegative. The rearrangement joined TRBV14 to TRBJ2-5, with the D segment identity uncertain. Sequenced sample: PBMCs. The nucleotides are TGTGCCAGCAGCCCCCCAGGCCGGTACATCCAAGAGACCCAGTACTTC. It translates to CASSPPGRYIQETQYF.